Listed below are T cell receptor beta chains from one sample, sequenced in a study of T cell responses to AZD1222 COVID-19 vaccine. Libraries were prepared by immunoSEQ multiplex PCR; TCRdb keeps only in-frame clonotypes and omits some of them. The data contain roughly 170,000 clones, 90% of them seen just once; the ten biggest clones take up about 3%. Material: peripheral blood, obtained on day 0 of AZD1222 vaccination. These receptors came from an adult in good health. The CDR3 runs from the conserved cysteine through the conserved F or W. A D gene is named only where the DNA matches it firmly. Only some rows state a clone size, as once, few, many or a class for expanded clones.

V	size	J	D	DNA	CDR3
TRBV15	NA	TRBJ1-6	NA	TGTGCCACCACCCCGTCACAGGGAGGAAATTCACCCCTCCACTTT	CATTPSQGGNSPLHF
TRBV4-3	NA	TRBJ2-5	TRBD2	TGCGCCAGCAGCCAAGATTGGACTAGCGGGGCGAGTAAACGGGAGACCCAGTACTTC	CASSQDWTSGASKRETQYF
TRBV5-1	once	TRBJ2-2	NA	TGCGCCAGCAGCTTGGAGGCAGGGGAGGTCGGGGAGCTGTTTTTT	CASSLEAGEVGELFF
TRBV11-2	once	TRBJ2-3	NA	TGTGCCAGCAGCTTAGTTGGGGGGGCGAGTGCAGATACGCAGTATTTT	CASSLVGGASADTQYF
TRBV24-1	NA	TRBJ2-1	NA	TGTGCCACCAGAGGGGTATCCGATGAGCAGTTCTTC	CATRGVSDEQFF
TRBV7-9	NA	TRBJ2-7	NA	TGTGCCAGCAGCTTAGAGCGGACTTACGAGCAGTACTTC	CASSLERTYEQYF
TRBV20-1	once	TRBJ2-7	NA	TGCAGTGCTAGTATACTAGGGGCCTACGAGCAGTACTTC	CSASILGAYEQYF
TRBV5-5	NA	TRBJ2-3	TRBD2	TGTGCCAGCAGCTTAATAACTGCGACTAGCTTAAATACGCAGTATTTT	CASSLITATSLNTQYF
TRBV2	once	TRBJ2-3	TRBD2	TGTGCCAGCAGTGAAATTACCGCGGGGGGCCCCACAGATACGCAGTATTTT	CASSEITAGGPTDTQYF
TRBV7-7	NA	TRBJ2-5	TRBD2	TGTGCCAGCAGCTTAGAGTCCAGCGGGGGTATCGGGACCCAGTACTTC	CASSLESSGGIGTQYF
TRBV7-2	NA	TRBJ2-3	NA	TGTGCCAGCAGCTTAGGGCCGGGGCTGGAAGCAAACACAGATACGCAGTATTTT	CASSLGPGLEANTDTQYF
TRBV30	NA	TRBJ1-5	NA	TGTGCCTGGAGGGACAATAGCAATCAGCCCCAGCATTTT	CAWRDNSNQPQHF
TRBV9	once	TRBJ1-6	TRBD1	TGTGCCAGCAGCGCGGGGACAGGGATGAATTCACCCCTCCACTTT	CASSAGTGMNSPLHF
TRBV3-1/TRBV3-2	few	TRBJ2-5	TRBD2	TGTGCCAGCAGCCTAACTAGCGGGGGCTCGGGGACCCAGTACTTC	CASSLTSGGSGTQYF
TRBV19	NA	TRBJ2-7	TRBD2	TGTGCCAGTAGCTTAGCGGGGGGGCGAAGCTACGAGCAGTACTTC	CASSLAGGRSYEQYF
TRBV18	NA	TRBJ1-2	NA	TGTGCCAGCTCACCACGTCAGGACTATGGCTACACCTTC	CASSPRQDYGYTF